The clone carrying this TCR beta chain was seen a few times. Its antigen is not identified. The entirety of the isolated RNA underwent reverse transcription, so expressed TCRB transcripts were sequenced. TCRdb keeps only in-frame clones here, not all; method: immunoSEQ multiplex PCR. The sample yields 400,000 or so clones, around 10% seen once. The data originate from a study of beta chain features in type 1 diabetes. This CDR3 is built from 15 residues. Unmatched junction bases numbered 6, after V lost 6 bases and J lost 4 bases. The germline gives CDR1 MNHNS, CDR2 SASEGT. Study-wide results and caveats: In every one of the four CD4+ subsets, TCRB CDR3s were moderately but significantly shorter in Type 1 diabetes patients. Equally in patients and controls, PCR might preferentially amplify shorter templates.

The sample taken for sequencing was central memory CD4+ T cells from blood. The sequence derives from a man aged 30-40 years with type 1 diabetes. This chain links TRBV6-1 with TRBJ2-5, with 12 bases fitting TRBD2. This CDR3 reads CASRTQGLAGETQYF. DNA for the CDR3: TGTGCCAGCAGAACCCAGGGACTAGCGGGAGAGACCCAGTACTTC.